The rows below give T cell receptor beta chains drawn from one sample of a study of shared clonotypes between healthy human individuals. Produced via immunoSEQ multiplex PCR; TCRdb's table is partial and in-frame only. The sample lists some 1,400,000 clones, roughly 96% occurring once. The specimen was naive CD4+ T cells sorted from blood. Every receptor here comes from a man aged 25-40 years in good health. The CDR3 runs from the conserved cysteine through the conserved F or W. Fields, in order: J gene, D gene, V gene, clone size, CDR3 DNA, CDR3 protein. The D gene is left open where the match is weak. Rows give clone size only sometimes, using once, few, many, or a class for an expanded clone.

J: TRBJ2-2
D: -
V: TRBV27
size: -
DNA: TGTGCCAGCAGCCTCTTAGCGGACACCGGGGAGCTGTTTTTT
CDR3: CASSLLADTGELFF

J: TRBJ2-7
D: TRBD1
V: TRBV27
size: -
DNA: TGTGCCAGCAGTAGAAACAGGGGTGGCGAGCAGTACTTC
CDR3: CASSRNRGGEQYF

J: TRBJ1-5
D: -
V: TRBV12-5
size: -
DNA: TGTGCTAGTGGTTTGGGGAATAATCAGCCCCAGCATTTT
CDR3: CASGLGNNQPQHF

J: TRBJ2-1
D: TRBD1
V: TRBV27
size: -
DNA: TGTGCCAGCAGTCTTATACCGGACAGGGGCAATGAGCAGTTCTTC
CDR3: CASSLIPDRGNEQFF

J: TRBJ1-2
D: -
V: TRBV9
size: -
DNA: TGTGCCAGCAGCTTCACCCGAGGGACACGCTATGGCTACACCTTC
CDR3: CASSFTRGTRYGYTF

J: TRBJ2-7
D: -
V: TRBV7-6
size: once
DNA: TGTGCCAGCACCATTGGGGCAGAACCCTACGAGCAGTACTTC
CDR3: CASTIGAEPYEQYF

J: TRBJ2-3
D: TRBD2
V: TRBV29-1
size: -
DNA: TGCAGCGCCCGTCCTAGGCTAGCGGCCGAACTGGGCACAGATACGCAGTATTTT
CDR3: CSARPRLAAELGTDTQYF

J: TRBJ2-3
D: -
V: TRBV4-3
size: -
DNA: TGCGCCAGCAGCCAAGTCGCCACAGATACGCAGTATTTT
CDR3: CASSQVATDTQYF

J: TRBJ2-2
D: -
V: TRBV11-2
size: -
DNA: TGTGCCAGCAGCTTACTAGGCGGGGCGGTACACACCGGGGAGCTGTTTTTT
CDR3: CASSLLGGAVHTGELFF

J: TRBJ2-1
D: -
V: TRBV28
size: -
DNA: TGTGCCAGCAGTTCCCCCGTCGGGTATCGGGTCCCGTTCTTC
CDR3: CASSSPVGYRVPFF

J: TRBJ1-5
D: -
V: TRBV7-8
size: -
DNA: TGTGCCAGCAGCTGGGCCGGTATACTCACTATCAATCAGCCCCAGCATTTT
CDR3: CASSWAGILTINQPQHF

J: TRBJ2-3
D: -
V: TRBV5-4
size: -
DNA: TGTGCCAGCAGCTTGTTACGGGGCACAGATACGCAGTATTTT
CDR3: CASSLLRGTDTQYF

J: TRBJ2-7
D: TRBD2
V: TRBV14
size: -
DNA: TGTGCCAGCAGCCCGGGACTAGACCCTCCCTACGAGCAGTACTTC
CDR3: CASSPGLDPPYEQYF

J: TRBJ2-2
D: TRBD2
V: TRBV5-4
size: -
DNA: TGTGCCAGCACCCCAGGGGGGGCGGGAGGGACCGGGGAGCTGTTTTTT
CDR3: CASTPGGAGGTGELFF

J: TRBJ2-1
D: -
V: TRBV11-3
size: -
DNA: TGTGCCAGCAGCCCTCTTTTCGGGAGCTACAATGAGCAGTTCTTC
CDR3: CASSPLFGSYNEQFF

J: TRBJ2-5
D: TRBD2
V: TRBV29-1
size: -
DNA: TGCAGCGTTGCTAGCGGGAGGCCAGGGGGGGAGACCCAGTACTTC
CDR3: CSVASGRPGGETQYF

J: TRBJ1-4
D: TRBD1
V: TRBV19
size: -
DNA: TGTGCCAGTAGTATGCGGGACAGGGGGCTTCGTGAAAAACTGTTTTTT
CDR3: CASSMRDRGLREKLFF

J: TRBJ2-5
D: -
V: TRBV20-1
size: -
DNA: TGCAGTACCCCGATCGGGGAGACCCAGTACTTC
CDR3: CSTPIGETQYF

J: TRBJ1-3
D: -
V: TRBV7-9
size: -
DNA: TGTGCCAGCAGCAACAACATGGAAGGGATCATATATTTT
CDR3: CASSNNMEGIIYF

J: TRBJ2-7
D: TRBD1
V: TRBV7-8
size: -
DNA: TGTGCCAGCAGCCTAGGGGGCTACTCCTACGAGCAGTACTTC
CDR3: CASSLGGYSYEQYF

J: TRBJ2-2
D: -
V: TRBV5-4
size: -
DNA: TGTGCCAGCAGCTTGAGGCGGGAGAACACCGGGGAGCTGTTTTTT
CDR3: CASSLRRENTGELFF

J: TRBJ2-3
D: -
V: TRBV7-3
size: -
DNA: TGTGCCAGCAGCTTACGTGTCCCAGATACGCAGTATTTT
CDR3: CASSLRVPDTQYF

J: TRBJ2-7
D: TRBD2
V: TRBV19
size: -
DNA: TGTGCCAGTAGTCCGGCCGGGACTATGGTTTACGAGCAGTACTTC
CDR3: CASSPAGTMVYEQYF

J: TRBJ2-7
D: -
V: TRBV28
size: -
DNA: TGTGCCAGTACCTTTCCCGGGGGGCCCTCCTACGAGCAGTACTTC
CDR3: CASTFPGGPSYEQYF

J: TRBJ2-1
D: TRBD2
V: TRBV11-2
size: -
DNA: TGTGCCAGCAGCTTACGGGGGGGGGAGGGCCGAAATGAGCAGTTCTTC
CDR3: CASSLRGGEGRNEQFF

J: TRBJ1-4
D: -
V: TRBV7-2
size: -
DNA: TGTGCCAGCAGCTCGGGGGGGAGTTTTAATGAAAAACTGTTTTTT
CDR3: CASSSGGSFNEKLFF

J: TRBJ2-1
D: TRBD2
V: TRBV6-5
size: -
DNA: TGTGCCAGCAGATCTAGCGGGGTCTACAATGAGCAGTTCTTC
CDR3: CASRSSGVYNEQFF